One and the same sample provided the 30 T cell receptor beta chains below, sequenced in a study of blood T cell repertoires in COVID-19. Only in-frame clones appear in the TCRdb table, and some are missing; sequencing was by immunoSEQ multiplex PCR. The profile shows about 200,000 clones, around four fifths of them singletons. Sequencing input: peripheral blood. Every receptor here comes from a woman aged 50 to 65 with acute or convalescent COVID-19.

This chain uses TRBV5-4 with TRBJ2-7; TRBD1 agrees at 7 bases. CDR3 length equals 14 residues. Germline V CDR1 and CDR2: SGHNT, YYREEE (reference sequence). V shed 5 bases, J shed 0 bases, and the junction held 5 bases outside the gene matches. CDR3 sequence: CASSQTGSSYEQYF. The CDR3 DNA is TGTGCCAGCAGTCAGACAGGGTCCTCCTACGAGCAGTACTTC.

A remark on this clone: This same CDR3 is encoded by further DNA sequences in the sample. The J gene is TRBJ1-3, the V gene TRBV28, with 8 bases matching TRBD1. V was clipped by 5 bases and J by 4 bases; unmatched bases: 4. Germline V CDR1 and CDR2: MDHEN, SYDVKM. The CDR3 totals 14 residues. The CDR3 sequence: CASSRQGLGNTIYF. CDR3 bases: TGTGCCAGCAGTCGACAGGGGTTAGGAAACACCATATATTTT.

The genes are TRBV11-2 and TRBJ2-3; TRBD2 agrees at 7 bases. The CDR3 totals 16 residues. Trimming cost V 1 base and J 3 bases; bases outside gene matches: 7. CDR1 is SGHAT and CDR2 is FQNNGV in the germline V gene. CDR3 sequence (DNA): TGTGCCAGCAGCTTAGCACTAGCGACCCGAACAGATACGCAGTATTTT. Residues: CASSLALATRTDTQYF.

The V call is TRBV5-1, the J call TRBJ2-1, with 10 positions matching TRBD1. The CDR3 sequence is 16 residues long. V shed 1 base and J 4 bases; nucleotides not matched to a gene: 5. The germline V gene encodes CDR1 SGHRS and CDR2 YFSETQ. The CDR3 sequence is CASSLLGGQGYNEQFF. The CDR3 DNA reads TGCGCCAGCAGCTTGTTGGGGGGACAGGGGTACAATGAGCAGTTCTTC.

This clone has a handful of counts. CDR3 region: CATSAVRSYNEQFF. CDR3 in DNA: TGTGCCACCAGCGCCGTTCGGTCCTACAATGAGCAGTTCTTC. This chain connects TRBV24-1 to TRBJ2-1; D not resolved. The CDR3 contains 14 residues. The V and J ends lost 7 bases and 1 base respectively, with 10 bases between them. CDR1 is KGHDR and CDR2 is SFDVKD in the germline V gene.

This chain connects TRBV6-6 to TRBJ2-7; D is uncertain. The CDR3 runs 13 residues. Trimming left V 2 bases short and J 7 bases short, with 12 bases between. In germline, CDR1 is MNHNY, CDR2 SVGAGI (reference sequence). The CDR3 coding sequence is TGTGCCAGCAGTTACCCGGGTCTACGGGAGCAGTACTTC. Its translation is CASSYPGLREQYF.

This chain joins TRBV5-8 and TRBJ2-2, with 7 bases identical to TRBD1. Germline V gene lookup returns CDR1 SGHTS and CDR2 YDEGEE. With 2 bases clipped from V and 3 bases from J, the junction kept 7 bases outside the gene matches. The CDR3 is 16 residues long. The CDR3, as DNA: TGTGCCAGCAGCTTAAGCTGGGACAGCTACACCGGGGAGCTGTTTTTT. Protein: CASSLSWDSYTGELFF.

This clone was detected a few times. V is TRBV11-2 and J is TRBJ2-7; D gene ambiguous. The CDR3 contains 11 residues. V was trimmed by 4 bases and J by 4 bases, leaving 5 bases between them. Germline lookup yields CDR1 SGHAT and CDR2 FQNNGV. CDR3 in amino acids: CASSYKYEQYF. The CDR3 bases are TGTGCCAGCAGCTACAAGTACGAGCAGTACTTC.

J is TRBJ2-3 and V is TRBV5-5; 7 bases align to TRBD1. Germline loops: CDR1 SGHKS, CDR2 YYEKEE (reference sequence). V lost 3 bases and J lost 5; bases outside the gene matches: 9. The CDR3 sequence is 15 residues long. The CDR3 DNA is TGTGCCAGCAGCTCCGGTGGGACAGCGATAGATACGCAGTATTTT. Its translation is CASSSGGTAIDTQYF.

This chain joins TRBV7-2 and TRBJ2-6; D is perhaps TRBD1 (7 bases). Germline CDR1 reads SGHTA; CDR2 reads FQGNSA. Deletions cut 4 bases from V and 0 bases from J, with 10 bases between. The length of the CDR3 is 16 residues. Here the CDR3 DNA reads TGTGCCAGCAGCTGGGGGGACAGCTCTGGGGCCAACGTCCTGACTTTC. Translated, it gives CASSWGDSSGANVLTF.

The chain recombines TRBV28 with TRBJ2-3; 8 bases line up with TRBD2. The CDR3 runs to 14 residues. Germline V CDR1 and CDR2: MDHEN, SYDVKM. With 8 bases clipped from V and 1 base from J, the junction kept 5 bases outside the gene matches. CDR3 sequence: CASLLAERTDTQYF. The CDR3 nucleotides are TGTGCCAGCCTACTAGCGGAGCGCACAGATACGCAGTATTTT. The complete variable domain, with remaining parts taken from reference TRBV28 and TRBJ2-3, reads DVKVTQSSRYLVKRTGEKVFLECVQDMDHENMFWYRQDPGLGLRLIYFSYDVKMKEKGDIPEGYSVSREKKERFSLILESASTNQTSMYLCASLLAERTDTQYFGPGTRLTVL.

The CDR3 spells CASSNTGDQETQYF. In nucleotides, the CDR3 is TGTGCCAGCAGTAACACAGGGGACCAAGAGACCCAGTACTTC. The chain couples TRBV5-4 to TRBJ2-5, with TRBD1 matching 7 bases. Germline CDR1 is SGHNT and CDR2 is YYREEE (reference sequence). The CDR3 sequence is 14 residues long. J lost 0 bases, V lost 5 bases, and 4 bases had no gene match.

The chain joins TRBV5-1 to TRBJ2-7; 12 nucleotides align to TRBD1. The CDR3 runs to 15 residues. The germline gives CDR1 SGHRS, CDR2 YFSETQ. Losses at the gene ends were 4 bases for V and 7 bases for J; bases not matched to a gene: 9. CDR3 sequence (DNA): TGCGCCAGCAGCCGCACGGGACAGGGGGCAAGGGAGCAGTACTTC. Encoded protein: CASSRTGQGAREQYF. Together with reference TRBV5-1 and TRBJ2-7, the CDR3 gives the full variable domain: KAGVTQTPRYLIKTRGQQVTLSCSPISGHRSVSWYQQTPGQGLQFLFEYFSETQRNKGNFPGRFSGRQFSNSRSEMNVSTLELGDSALYLCASSRTGQGAREQYFGPGTRLTVT.

The CDR3 DNA sequence: TGTGCCAGCAGCTTAGATCGGCAGGGGGTTAGTCATGAGCAGTTCTTC. Residues: CASSLDRQGVSHEQFF. The genes are TRBV11-2 and TRBJ2-1; 7 positions match TRBD1. V was clipped by 0 bases and J by 8 bases; unmatched bases: 10. Germline V lookup: CDR1 SGHAT, CDR2 FQNNGV. The length of the CDR3 is 16 residues.

The rearrangement uses TRBV12-3 or TRBV12-4 and TRBJ2-4; D gene ambiguous. The CDR3 contains 13 residues. Trimming took 2 bases from V and 7 from J, leaving 9 bases between them. CDR3 DNA sequence: TGTGCCAGCAGTTTACTAGGAACCAACATTCAGTACTTC. The encoded protein is CASSLLGTNIQYF.

CDR3 sequence reads: CASRNAAGNTIYF. The CDR3 nucleotides are TGTGCCAGCAGAAATGCAGCTGGAAACACCATATATTTT. This rearrangement joins TRBV6-5 to TRBJ1-3; D gene ambiguous. V shed 6 bases and J shed 2 bases, with 8 bases lying between them. Germline CDR1 reads MNHEY; CDR2 reads SVGAGI. The CDR3 has 13 residues.

The chain recombines TRBV5-4 with TRBJ1-4, with TRBD1 as a possible D gene (6 bases). The CDR3 contains 14 residues. Trimming shortened V by 1 base and J by 3 bases, and 7 bases separated the two germline ends. Germline CDR1 reads SGHNT; CDR2 reads YYREEE (reference sequence). The CDR3 DNA follows: TGTGCCAGCAGCTTGAAGGGGGCTAATGAAAAACTGTTTTTT. Translating it yields CASSLKGANEKLFF. The variable domain in full, with the rest retrieved from reference TRBV5-4 and TRBJ1-4, is ETGVTQSPTHLIKTRGQQVTLRCSSQSGHNTVSWYQQALGQGPQFIFQYYREEENGRGNFPPRFSGLQFPNYSSELNVNALELDDSALYLCASSLKGANEKLFFGSGTQLSVL.

This chain uses TRBV19 with TRBJ2-7; unclear D gene. The CDR3 runs 14 residues. Germline-derived CDR1 and CDR2 are LNHDA and SQIVND (reference sequence). Trimming took 3 bases from V and 1 from J, leaving 10 bases between them. DNA of the CDR3: TGTGCCAGTAGTATCGTTGCGGTATCCTACGAGCAGTACTTC. Its protein product is CASSIVAVSYEQYF.

The chain has TRBV7-6 and TRBJ2-3, with TRBD2 as a possible D gene (5 bases). Trimming removed 5 bases from V and 4 bases from J, with 16 bases in between. CDR1 SGHVS and CDR2 FNYEAQ come from the germline V gene. This CDR3 spans 15 amino acids. CDR3 DNA: TGTGCCAGCAGCCCGGGGAGTTTAAGCGCAGATACGCAGTATTTT. This gives the protein CASSPGSLSADTQYF.

The chain carries TRBV28 and TRBJ2-3; possible D gene TRBD2, 6 bases. CDR1 is MDHEN and CDR2 is SYDVKM in the germline V gene. The CDR3 has 14 residues. The germline V and J ends were trimmed by 8 bases and 6 bases, with 18 bases remaining between them. CDR3 sequence reads: CASSSSATLDTQYF. The CDR3 DNA follows: TGTGCCAGCTCCTCTAGCGCCACCCTTGATACGCAGTATTTT.

The V and J genes are TRBV6-1 and TRBJ2-3; tentatively, D is TRBD1 (6 bases). The V gene lost 2 bases and the J gene lost 4 bases, with 7 bases spanning the gap. The CDR3 has 13 residues. Germline V CDR1 and CDR2: MNHNS, SASEGT. The CDR3 DNA reads as TGTGCCAGCAGTGAACAGGGGTCAGATACGCAGTATTTT. Protein product: CASSEQGSDTQYF.

In nucleotides, the CDR3 is TGTGCCAGCAGCCCAGGGGGGAATAGCAATCAGCCCCAGCATTTT. Its translation: CASSPGGNSNQPQHF. The genes are TRBV2 and TRBJ1-5; 7 bases fit TRBD1. V was pared by 6 bases and J by 0 bases, with 5 bases of the junction left unmatched. The CDR3 loop spans 15 amino acids. The germline CDR1 and CDR2 sequences are SNHLY and FYNNEI.

This clone was counted only a few times. This chain links TRBV6-6 with TRBJ2-1; TRBD2 aligns across 8 bases. After removal of 7 bases from V and 5 bases from J, the junction contained 7 bases not matched to a gene. The CDR3 is 14 amino acids. Germline lookup yields CDR1 MNHNY and CDR2 SVGAGI (reference sequence). CDR3 nucleotide sequence: TGTGCCAGCACTAGGGGACTAGTAGACAATGAGCAGTTCTTC. Protein sequence: CASTRGLVDNEQFF.

V is TRBV2 and J is TRBJ1-3, with 11 bases lining up with TRBD1. With V trimmed by 2 bases and J by 0 bases, 6 bases remained unmatched. Germline CDR1 SNHLY, CDR2 FYNNEI. The CDR3 is 18 amino acids. In DNA, the CDR3 is TGTGCCAGCAGTGAAATTAGGGGGACAGGGGGCTCTGGAAACACCATATATTTT. Amino acids: CASSEIRGTGGSGNTIYF.

The V gene is TRBV28, the J gene TRBJ2-1; weak D call: TRBD1 (6 bases). Per germline, CDR1 MDHEN and CDR2 SYDVKM. This CDR3 contains 18 residues. Trimming stripped 4 bases from V and 0 bases from J, with 19 bases between. The CDR3 reads CASSSPLTGHSSYNEQFF. The CDR3 DNA sequence: TGTGCCAGCAGTTCCCCCTTGACAGGCCATAGCTCCTACAATGAGCAGTTCTTC.

This sequence joins TRBV3-1 (or the pseudogene TRBV3-2) and TRBJ2-7; 7 bases are a match to TRBD2. V lost 4 bases, J lost 3 bases, and 0 bases stayed unmatched. Germline values: CDR1 LGHDT, CDR2 YNNKEL (reference sequence). There are 12 residues in the CDR3. CDR3 region: CASSRDYYEQYF. In nucleotides, the CDR3 is TGTGCCAGCAGCCGGGACTACTACGAGCAGTACTTC.

The CDR3 DNA reads TGTGCCAGCAGCACTAATGCACCCACGGAAGCTTTCTTT. It specifies CASSTNAPTEAFF. The chain is built from TRBV25-1 and TRBJ1-1; D gene unclear. Trimming pared 6 bases from V and 8 bases from J, leaving 16 bases between. Germline-derived CDR1 and CDR2 are MGHDK and SYGVNS. The CDR3 consists of 13 residues.

The chain joins TRBV11-3 to TRBJ1-1; 8 bases line up with TRBD1. Trimming removed 1 base from V and 0 bases from J; junction bases left unmatched: 10. This CDR3 spans 18 amino acids. CDR1 is SGHNT and CDR2 is YENEEA in the germline V gene. In nucleotides, the CDR3 is TGTGCCAGCAGCTTAGTCTTTCGGACAGGGAACATGAACACTGAAGCTTTCTTT. As protein: CASSLVFRTGNMNTEAFF.

This chain joins TRBV27 and TRBJ1-3; tentative D call: TRBD1 (5 bases). From germline, CDR1 is MNHEY and CDR2 SMNVEV (reference sequence). The CDR3 totals 14 residues. Trimming shortened V by 2 bases and J by 4 bases, and 9 bases separated the two germline ends. CDR3 in DNA: TGTGCCAGCAGTTTAGGCAGGGTAGGAAACACCATATATTTT. This codes for CASSLGRVGNTIYF.

The CDR3 DNA is TGTGCCAGCTCACCGGACAGAGCAGAAGCTTTCTTT. Protein: CASSPDRAEAFF. The chain couples TRBV18 to TRBJ1-1; D may be TRBD1 (6 bases). The ends were cut back, 3 bases at V and 8 bases at J, with 10 bases in the middle. CDR1 is KGHSH, CDR2 LQKENI, per germline. This CDR3 is 12 amino acids long.